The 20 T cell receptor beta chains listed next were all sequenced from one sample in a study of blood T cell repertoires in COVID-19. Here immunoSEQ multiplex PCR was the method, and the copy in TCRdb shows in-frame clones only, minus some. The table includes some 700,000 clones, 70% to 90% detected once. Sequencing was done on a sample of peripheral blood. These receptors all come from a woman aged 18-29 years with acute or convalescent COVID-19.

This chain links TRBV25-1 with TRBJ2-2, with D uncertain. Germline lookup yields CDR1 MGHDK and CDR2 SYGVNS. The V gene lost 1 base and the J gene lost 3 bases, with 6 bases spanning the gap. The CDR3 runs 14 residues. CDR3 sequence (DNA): TGTGCCAGCAGTGAATTAACAGACACCGGGGAGCTGTTTTTT. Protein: CASSELTDTGELFF.

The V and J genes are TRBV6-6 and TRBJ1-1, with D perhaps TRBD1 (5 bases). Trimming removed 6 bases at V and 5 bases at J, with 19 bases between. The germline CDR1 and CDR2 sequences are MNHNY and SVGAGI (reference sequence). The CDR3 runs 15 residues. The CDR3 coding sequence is TGTGCCAGCAGCTCTGTGAGTGGGGGGGAAACTGAAGCTTTCTTT. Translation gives CASSSVSGGETEAFF.

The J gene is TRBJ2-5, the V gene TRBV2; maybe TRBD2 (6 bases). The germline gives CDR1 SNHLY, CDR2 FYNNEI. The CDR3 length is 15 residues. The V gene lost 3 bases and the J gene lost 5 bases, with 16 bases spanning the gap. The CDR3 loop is CASSDGTFAVETQYF. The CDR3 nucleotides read TGTGCCAGCAGTGACGGGACTTTCGCCGTGGAGACCCAGTACTTC.

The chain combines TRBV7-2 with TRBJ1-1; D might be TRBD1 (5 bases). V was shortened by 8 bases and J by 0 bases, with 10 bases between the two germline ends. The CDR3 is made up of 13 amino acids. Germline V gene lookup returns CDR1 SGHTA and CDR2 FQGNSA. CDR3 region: CASLPRVNTEAFF. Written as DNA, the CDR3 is TGTGCCAGCTTGCCCAGGGTGAACACTGAAGCTTTCTTT.

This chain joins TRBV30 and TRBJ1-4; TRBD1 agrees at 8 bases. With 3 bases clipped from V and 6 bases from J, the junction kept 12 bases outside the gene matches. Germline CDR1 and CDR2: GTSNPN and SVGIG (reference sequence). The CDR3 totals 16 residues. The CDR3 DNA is TGTGCCTGGAGCGAAGGACAGGGAGGAAGATATGAAAAACTGTTTTTT. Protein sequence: CAWSEGQGGRYEKLFF.

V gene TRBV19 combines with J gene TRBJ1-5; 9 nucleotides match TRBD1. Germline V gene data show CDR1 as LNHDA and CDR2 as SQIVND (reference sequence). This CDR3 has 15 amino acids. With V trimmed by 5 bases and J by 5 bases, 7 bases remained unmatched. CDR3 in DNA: TGTGCCAGTAGTCCTGACAGGGGGAAGGATCAGCCCCAGCATTTT. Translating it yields CASSPDRGKDQPQHF.

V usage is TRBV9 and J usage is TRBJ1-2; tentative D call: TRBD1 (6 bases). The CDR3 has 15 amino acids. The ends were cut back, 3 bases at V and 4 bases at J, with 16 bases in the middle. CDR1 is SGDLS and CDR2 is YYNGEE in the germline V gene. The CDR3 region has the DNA TGTGCCAGCAGCGAGGGGGGGCAGAAGGGCTATGGCTACACCTTC. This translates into CASSEGGQKGYGYTF.

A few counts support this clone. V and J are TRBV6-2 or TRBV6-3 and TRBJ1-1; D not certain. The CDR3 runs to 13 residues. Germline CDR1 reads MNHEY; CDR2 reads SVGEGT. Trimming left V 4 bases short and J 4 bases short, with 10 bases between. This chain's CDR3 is CASSSSESTEAFF. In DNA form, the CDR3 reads TGTGCCAGCAGTTCGAGCGAGTCCACTGAAGCTTTCTTT.

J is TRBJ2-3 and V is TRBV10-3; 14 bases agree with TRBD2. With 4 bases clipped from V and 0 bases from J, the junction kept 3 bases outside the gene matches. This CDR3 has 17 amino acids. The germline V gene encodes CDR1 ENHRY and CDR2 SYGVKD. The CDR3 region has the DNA TGTGCCATCAGTGGGACTAGCGGGGGGCTAAGCACAGATACGCAGTATTTT. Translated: CAISGTSGGLSTDTQYF.

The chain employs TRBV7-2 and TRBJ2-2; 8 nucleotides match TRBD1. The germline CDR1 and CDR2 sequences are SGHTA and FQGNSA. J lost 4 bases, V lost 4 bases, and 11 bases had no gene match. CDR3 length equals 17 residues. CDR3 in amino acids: CASSSTRDRSSTGELFF. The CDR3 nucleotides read TGTGCCAGCAGCTCGACCCGGGACAGGAGCAGCACCGGGGAGCTGTTTTTT.

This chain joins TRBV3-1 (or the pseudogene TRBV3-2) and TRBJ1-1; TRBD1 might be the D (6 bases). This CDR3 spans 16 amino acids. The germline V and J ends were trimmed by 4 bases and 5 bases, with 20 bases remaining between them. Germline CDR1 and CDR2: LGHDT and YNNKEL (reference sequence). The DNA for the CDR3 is TGTGCCAGCAGCCGAAGCGTGGGGGCCATCGTGACTGAAGCTTTCTTT. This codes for CASSRSVGAIVTEAFF.

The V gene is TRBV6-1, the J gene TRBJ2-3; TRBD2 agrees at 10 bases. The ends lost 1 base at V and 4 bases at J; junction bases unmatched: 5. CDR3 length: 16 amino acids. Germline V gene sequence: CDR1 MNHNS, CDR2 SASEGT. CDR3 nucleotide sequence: TGTGCCAGCAGTGAAGATGAGCGGGGGGGTCCAGATACGCAGTATTTT. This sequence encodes CASSEDERGGPDTQYF.

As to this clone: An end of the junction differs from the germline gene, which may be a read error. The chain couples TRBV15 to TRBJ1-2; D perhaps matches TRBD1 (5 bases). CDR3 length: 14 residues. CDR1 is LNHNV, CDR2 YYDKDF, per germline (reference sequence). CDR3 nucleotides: TGTGCCGCCAGCAGAGTCAAGGGGAACTATGGCTACACCTTC. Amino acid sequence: CAASRVKGNYGYTF.

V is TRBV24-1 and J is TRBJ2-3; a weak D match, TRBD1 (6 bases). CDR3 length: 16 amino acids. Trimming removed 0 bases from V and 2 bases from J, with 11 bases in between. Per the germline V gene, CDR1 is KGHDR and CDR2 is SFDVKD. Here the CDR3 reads CATSDLRGGPTDTQYF. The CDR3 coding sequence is TGTGCCACCAGTGATTTGCGAGGGGGTCCCACAGATACGCAGTATTTT.

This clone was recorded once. The CDR3 loop reads CASGQGVYGNQPQHF. The CDR3 DNA sequence: TGTGCCAGTGGGCAGGGGGTCTATGGCAATCAGCCCCAGCATTTT. This rearrangement joins TRBV27 to TRBJ1-5, with 7 bases fitting TRBD1. This CDR3 region has 15 residues. In germline, CDR1 is MNHEY, CDR2 SMNVEV (reference sequence). Germline trimming cut 9 bases from V and 2 bases from J; bases unmatched to any gene: 10.

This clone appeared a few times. CDR3 in DNA: TGCGCCAGCAGCCAAGATCTAGGGATTCGTGGAGGTGGCTACACCTTC. Translated: CASSQDLGIRGGGYTF. This chain joins TRBV4-3 and TRBJ1-2; D unresolved. Germline assignment: CDR1 LGHNA and CDR2 YSLEER. The CDR3 totals 16 residues. Trimming removed 0 bases from V and 7 bases from J, with 18 bases in between.

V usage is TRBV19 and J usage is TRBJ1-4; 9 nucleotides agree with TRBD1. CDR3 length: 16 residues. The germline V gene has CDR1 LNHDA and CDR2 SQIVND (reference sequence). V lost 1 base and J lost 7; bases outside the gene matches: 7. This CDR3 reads CASSIVGTGLLEKLFF. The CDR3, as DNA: TGTGCCAGTAGTATAGTCGGGACAGGGTTACTTGAAAAACTGTTTTTT.

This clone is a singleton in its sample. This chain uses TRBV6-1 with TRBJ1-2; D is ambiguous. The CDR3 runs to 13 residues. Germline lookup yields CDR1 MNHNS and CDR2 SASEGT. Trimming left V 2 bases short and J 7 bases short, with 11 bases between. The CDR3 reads CASSETSTGGYTF. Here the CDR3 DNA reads TGTGCCAGCAGTGAAACGTCCACGGGTGGCTACACCTTC.

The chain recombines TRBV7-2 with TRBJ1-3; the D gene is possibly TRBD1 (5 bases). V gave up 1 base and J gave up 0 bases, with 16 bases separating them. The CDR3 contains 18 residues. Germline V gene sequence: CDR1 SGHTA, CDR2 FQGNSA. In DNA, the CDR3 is TGTGCCAGCAGCTTAGGGGGGAGGGTTCTCTCCTCTGGAAACACCATATATTTT. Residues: CASSLGGRVLSSGNTIYF.

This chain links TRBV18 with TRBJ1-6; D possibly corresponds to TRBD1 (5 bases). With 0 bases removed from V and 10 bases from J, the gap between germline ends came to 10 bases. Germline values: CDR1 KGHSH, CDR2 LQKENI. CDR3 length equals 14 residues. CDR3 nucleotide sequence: TGTGCCAGCTCACCACCGGGGGGGATCTCACCCCTCCACTTT. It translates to CASSPPGGISPLHF.